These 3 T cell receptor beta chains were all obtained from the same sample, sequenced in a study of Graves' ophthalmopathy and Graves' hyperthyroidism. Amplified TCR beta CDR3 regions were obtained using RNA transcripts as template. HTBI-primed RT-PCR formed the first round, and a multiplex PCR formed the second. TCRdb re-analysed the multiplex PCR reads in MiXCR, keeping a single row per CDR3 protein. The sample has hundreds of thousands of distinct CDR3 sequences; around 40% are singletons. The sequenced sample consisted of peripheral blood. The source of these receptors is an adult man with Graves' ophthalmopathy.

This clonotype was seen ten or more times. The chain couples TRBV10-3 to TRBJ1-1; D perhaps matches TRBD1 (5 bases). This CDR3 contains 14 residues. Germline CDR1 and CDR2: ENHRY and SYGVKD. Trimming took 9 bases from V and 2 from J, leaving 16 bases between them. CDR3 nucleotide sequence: TGTGCCATTAGTTATACGGGGGAAAACACTGAAGCTTTCTTT. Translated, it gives CAISYTGENTEAFF.

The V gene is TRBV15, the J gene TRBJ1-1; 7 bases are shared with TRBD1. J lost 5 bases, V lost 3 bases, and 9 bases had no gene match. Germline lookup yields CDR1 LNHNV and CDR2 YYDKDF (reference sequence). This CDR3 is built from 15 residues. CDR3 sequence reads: CATSSVEGALTEAFF. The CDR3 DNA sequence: TGTGCCACCAGCAGCGTCGAGGGGGCCCTAACTGAAGCTTTCTTT.

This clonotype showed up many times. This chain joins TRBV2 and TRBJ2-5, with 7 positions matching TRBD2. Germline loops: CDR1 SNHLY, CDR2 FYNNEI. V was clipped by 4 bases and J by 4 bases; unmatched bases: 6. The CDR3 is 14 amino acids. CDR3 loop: CASSGSGGVETQYF. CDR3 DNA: TGTGCCAGCAGTGGTTCGGGGGGAGTAGAGACCCAGTACTTC.